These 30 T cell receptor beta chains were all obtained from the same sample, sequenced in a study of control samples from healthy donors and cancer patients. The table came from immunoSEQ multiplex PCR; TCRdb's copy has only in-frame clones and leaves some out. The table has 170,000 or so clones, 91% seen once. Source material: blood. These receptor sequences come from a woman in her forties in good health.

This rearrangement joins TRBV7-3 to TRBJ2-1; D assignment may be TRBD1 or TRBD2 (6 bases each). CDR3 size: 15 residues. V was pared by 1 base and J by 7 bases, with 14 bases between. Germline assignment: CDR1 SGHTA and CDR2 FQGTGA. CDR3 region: CASSLMLGGGNEQFF. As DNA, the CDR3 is TGTGCCAGCAGCTTAATGTTAGGGGGAGGAAATGAGCAGTTCTTC.

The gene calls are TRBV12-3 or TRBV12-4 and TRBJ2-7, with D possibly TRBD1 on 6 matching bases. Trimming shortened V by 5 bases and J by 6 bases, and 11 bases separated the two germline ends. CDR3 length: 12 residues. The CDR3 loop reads CASSLKGGEQYF. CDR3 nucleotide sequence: TGTGCCAGCAGTCTCAAAGGGGGCGAGCAGTACTTC.

CDR3 region: CASSLTSGGFTDTQYF. The DNA of the CDR3 is TGTGCCAGCAGTCTCACTAGCGGGGGTTTCACAGATACGCAGTATTTT. The V call is TRBV27, the J call TRBJ2-3; 11 bases agree with TRBD2. This CDR3 comprises 16 residues. With V trimmed by 5 bases and J by 2 bases, 6 bases remained unmatched. CDR1 MNHEY and CDR2 SMNVEV come from the germline V gene (reference sequence).

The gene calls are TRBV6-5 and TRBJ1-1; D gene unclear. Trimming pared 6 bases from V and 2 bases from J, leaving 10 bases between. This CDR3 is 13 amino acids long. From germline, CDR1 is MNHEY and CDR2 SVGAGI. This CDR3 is CASSPSLNTEAFF. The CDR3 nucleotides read TGTGCCAGCAGCCCATCCCTAAACACTGAAGCTTTCTTT.

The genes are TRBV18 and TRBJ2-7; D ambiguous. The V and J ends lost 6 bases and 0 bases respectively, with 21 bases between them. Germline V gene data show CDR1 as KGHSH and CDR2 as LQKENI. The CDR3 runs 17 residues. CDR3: CASSPQPAAVLSYEQYF. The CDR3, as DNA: TGTGCCAGCTCCCCCCAGCCTGCGGCTGTACTCTCCTACGAGCAGTACTTC.

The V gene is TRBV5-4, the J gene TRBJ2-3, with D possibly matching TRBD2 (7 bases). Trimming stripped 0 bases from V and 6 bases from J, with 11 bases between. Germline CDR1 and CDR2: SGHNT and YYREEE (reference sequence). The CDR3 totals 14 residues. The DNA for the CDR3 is TGTGCCAGCAGCTTGGGGGGGGGCCCGGATACGCAGTATTTT. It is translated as CASSLGGGPDTQYF.

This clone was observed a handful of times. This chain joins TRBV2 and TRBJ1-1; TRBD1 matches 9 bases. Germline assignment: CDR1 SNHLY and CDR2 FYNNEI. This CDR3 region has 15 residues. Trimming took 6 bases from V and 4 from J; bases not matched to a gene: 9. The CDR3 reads CASRVLQGASTEAFF. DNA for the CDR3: TGTGCCAGCAGGGTATTACAGGGGGCGTCCACTGAAGCTTTCTTT.

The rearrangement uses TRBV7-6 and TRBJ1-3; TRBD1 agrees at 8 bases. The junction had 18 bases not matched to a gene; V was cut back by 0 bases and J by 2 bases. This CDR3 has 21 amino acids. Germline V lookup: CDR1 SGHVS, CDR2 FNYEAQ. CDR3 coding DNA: TGTGCCAGCAGCTTAGCGGTCGACGCTGAGGACAGGGACCTACCTGGAAACACCATATATTTT. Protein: CASSLAVDAEDRDLPGNTIYF.

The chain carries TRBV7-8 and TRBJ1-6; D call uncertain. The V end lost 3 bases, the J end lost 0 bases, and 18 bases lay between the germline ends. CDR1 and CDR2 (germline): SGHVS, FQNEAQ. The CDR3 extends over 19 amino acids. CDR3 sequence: CASSFVRRGTSSYNSPLHF. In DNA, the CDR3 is TGTGCCAGCAGCTTCGTCCGACGGGGAACTAGCTCCTATAATTCACCCCTCCACTTT.

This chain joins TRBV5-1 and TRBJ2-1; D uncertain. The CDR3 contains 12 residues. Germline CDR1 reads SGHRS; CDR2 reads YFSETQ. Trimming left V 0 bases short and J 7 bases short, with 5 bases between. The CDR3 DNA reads TGCGCCAGCAGCTTGGGTCTGAATGAGCAGTTCTTC. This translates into CASSLGLNEQFF.

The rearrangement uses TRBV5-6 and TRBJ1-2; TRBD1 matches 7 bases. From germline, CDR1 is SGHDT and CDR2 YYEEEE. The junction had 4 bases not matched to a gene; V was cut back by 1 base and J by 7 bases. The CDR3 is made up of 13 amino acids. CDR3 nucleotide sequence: TGTGCCAGCAGCTTGTACAGGGGAAGTGGCTACACCTTC. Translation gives CASSLYRGSGYTF. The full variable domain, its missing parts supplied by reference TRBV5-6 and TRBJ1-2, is DAGVTQSPTHLIKTRGQQVTLRCSPKSGHDTVSWYQQALGQGPQFIFQYYEEEERQRGNFPDRFSGHQFPNYSSELNVNALLLGDSALYLCASSLYRGSGYTFGSGTRLTVV.

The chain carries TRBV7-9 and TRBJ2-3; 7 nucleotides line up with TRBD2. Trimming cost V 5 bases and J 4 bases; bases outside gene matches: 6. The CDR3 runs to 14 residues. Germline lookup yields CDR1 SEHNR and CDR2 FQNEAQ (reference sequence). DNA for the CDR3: TGTGCCAGCAGCGCAGCGACTAGCCCAGATACGCAGTATTTT. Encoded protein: CASSAATSPDTQYF.

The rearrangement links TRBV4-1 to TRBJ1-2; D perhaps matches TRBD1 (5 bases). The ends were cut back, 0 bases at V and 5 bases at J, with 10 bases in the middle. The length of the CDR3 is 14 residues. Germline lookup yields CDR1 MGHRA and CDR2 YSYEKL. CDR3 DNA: TGCGCCAGCAGCCAAGATGACAGAAATTATGGCTACACCTTC. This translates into CASSQDDRNYGYTF.

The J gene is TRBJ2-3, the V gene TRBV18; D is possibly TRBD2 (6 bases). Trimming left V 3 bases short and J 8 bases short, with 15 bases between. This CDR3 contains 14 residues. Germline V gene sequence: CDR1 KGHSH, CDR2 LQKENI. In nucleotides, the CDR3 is TGTGCCAGCTCACCTTTGGGACTTGAAACTACGCAGTATTTT. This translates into CASSPLGLETTQYF.

Here the CDR3 DNA reads TGTGCCAGCAGCTTGGACACCGTGGGCTACACCTTC. It specifies CASSLDTVGYTF. The chain carries TRBV5-4 and TRBJ1-2; no firm D call. The CDR3 is 12 amino acids. CDR1 SGHNT and CDR2 YYREEE come from the germline V gene (reference sequence). Trimming removed 0 bases at V and 8 bases at J, with 8 bases between.

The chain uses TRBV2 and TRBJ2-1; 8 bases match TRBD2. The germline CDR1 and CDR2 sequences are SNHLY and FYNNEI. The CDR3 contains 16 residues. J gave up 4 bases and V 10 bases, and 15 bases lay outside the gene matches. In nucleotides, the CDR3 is TGTGCCACGACGGACGATCGGGGGGGCGTATACAATGAGCAGTTCTTC. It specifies CATTDDRGGVYNEQFF.

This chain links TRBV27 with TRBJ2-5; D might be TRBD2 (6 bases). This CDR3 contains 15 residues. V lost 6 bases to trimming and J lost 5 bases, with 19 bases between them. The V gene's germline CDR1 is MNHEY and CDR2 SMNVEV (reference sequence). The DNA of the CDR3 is TGTGCCAGCAGGGTCCTTGGGGGGAATACGGAGACCCAGTACTTC. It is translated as CASRVLGGNTETQYF.

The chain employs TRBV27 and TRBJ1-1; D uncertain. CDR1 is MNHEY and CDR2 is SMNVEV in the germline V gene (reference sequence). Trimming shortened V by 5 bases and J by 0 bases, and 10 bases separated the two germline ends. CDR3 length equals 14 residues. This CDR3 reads CASSPRPLNTEAFF. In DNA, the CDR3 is TGTGCCAGCAGTCCCAGGCCCTTGAACACTGAAGCTTTCTTT.

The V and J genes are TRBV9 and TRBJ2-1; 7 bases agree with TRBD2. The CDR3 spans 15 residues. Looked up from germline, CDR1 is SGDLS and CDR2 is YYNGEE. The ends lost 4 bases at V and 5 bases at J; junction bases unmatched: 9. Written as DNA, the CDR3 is TGTGCCAGCAGCCGCCCTGGGGGGGGAAACAATGAGCAGTTCTTC. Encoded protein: CASSRPGGGNNEQFF.

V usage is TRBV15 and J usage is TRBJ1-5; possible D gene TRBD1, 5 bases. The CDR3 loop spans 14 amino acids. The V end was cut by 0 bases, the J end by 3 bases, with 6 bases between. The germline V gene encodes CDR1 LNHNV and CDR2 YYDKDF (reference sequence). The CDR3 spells CATSRDRVNQPQHF. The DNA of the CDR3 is TGTGCCACCAGCAGAGACAGGGTCAATCAGCCCCAGCATTTT.

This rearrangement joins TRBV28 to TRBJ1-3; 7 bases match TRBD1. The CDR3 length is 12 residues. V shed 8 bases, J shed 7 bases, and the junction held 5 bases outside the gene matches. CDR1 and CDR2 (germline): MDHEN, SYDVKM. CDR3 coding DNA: TGTGCCAGCTGTACAGGGGCTAACACCATATATTTT. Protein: CASCTGANTIYF.

The DNA for the CDR3 is TGTGCCAGCAGCTTAGTTCCCGGGTACAAAGATAGCAATCAGCCCCAGCATTTT. As protein: CASSLVPGYKDSNQPQHF. The rearrangement joins TRBV7-8 to TRBJ1-5; no clear D gene. Germline V gene sequence: CDR1 SGHVS, CDR2 FQNEAQ. With 1 base removed from V and 0 bases from J, the gap between germline ends came to 16 bases. The CDR3 runs to 18 residues.

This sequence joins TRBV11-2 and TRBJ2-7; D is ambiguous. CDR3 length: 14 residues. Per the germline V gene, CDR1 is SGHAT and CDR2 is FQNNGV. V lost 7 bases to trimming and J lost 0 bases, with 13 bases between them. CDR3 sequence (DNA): TGTGCCAGCACTTCAAAGAGGTCCTCCTACGAGCAGTACTTC. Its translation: CASTSKRSSYEQYF.

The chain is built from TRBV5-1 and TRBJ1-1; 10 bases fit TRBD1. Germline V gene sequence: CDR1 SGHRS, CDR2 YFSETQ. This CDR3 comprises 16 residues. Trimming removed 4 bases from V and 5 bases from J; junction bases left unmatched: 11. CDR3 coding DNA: TGCGCCAGCAGCCCTACGACAGGGGGCCAGAGAACTGAAGCTTTCTTT. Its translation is CASSPTTGGQRTEAFF.

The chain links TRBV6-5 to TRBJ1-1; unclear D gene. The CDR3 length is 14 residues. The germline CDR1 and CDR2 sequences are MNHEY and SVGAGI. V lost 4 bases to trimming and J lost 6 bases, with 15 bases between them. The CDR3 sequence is CASSSGRPVSEAFF. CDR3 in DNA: TGTGCCAGCAGTTCTGGCAGACCGGTCTCTGAAGCTTTCTTT.

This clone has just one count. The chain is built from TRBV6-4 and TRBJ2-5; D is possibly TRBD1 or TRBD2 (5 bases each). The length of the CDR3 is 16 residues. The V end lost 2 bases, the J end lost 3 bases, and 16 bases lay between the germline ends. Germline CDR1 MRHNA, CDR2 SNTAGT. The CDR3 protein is CASSDRDPTLKETQYF. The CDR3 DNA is TGTGCCAGCAGTGACCGGGACCCAACCTTAAAAGAGACCCAGTACTTC.

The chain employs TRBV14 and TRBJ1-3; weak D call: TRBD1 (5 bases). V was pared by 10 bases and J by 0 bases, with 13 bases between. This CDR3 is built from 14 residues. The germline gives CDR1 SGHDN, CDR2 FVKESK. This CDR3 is CATTGTISGNTIYF. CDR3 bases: TGTGCCACAACCGGGACTATCTCTGGAAACACCATATATTTT.

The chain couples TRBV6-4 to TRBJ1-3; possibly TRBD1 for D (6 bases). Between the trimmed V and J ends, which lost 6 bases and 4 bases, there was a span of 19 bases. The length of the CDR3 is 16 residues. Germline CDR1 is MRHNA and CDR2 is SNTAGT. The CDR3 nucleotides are TGTGCCAGCAGGCTGACCAGGGGAGCAGGCGGAAACACCATATATTTT. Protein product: CASRLTRGAGGNTIYF.

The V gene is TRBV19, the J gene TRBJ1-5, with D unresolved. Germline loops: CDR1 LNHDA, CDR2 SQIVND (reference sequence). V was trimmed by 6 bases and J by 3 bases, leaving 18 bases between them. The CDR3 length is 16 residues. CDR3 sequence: CASSSRGGSYNQPQHF. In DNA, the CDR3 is TGTGCCAGTAGCTCCCGCGGCGGGAGTTACAATCAGCCCCAGCATTTT.

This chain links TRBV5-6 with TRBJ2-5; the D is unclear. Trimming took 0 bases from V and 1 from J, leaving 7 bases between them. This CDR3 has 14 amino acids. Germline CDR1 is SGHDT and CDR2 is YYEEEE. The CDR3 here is CASSLGLSQETQYF. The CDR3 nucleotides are TGTGCCAGCAGCTTGGGTCTCAGCCAAGAGACCCAGTACTTC.